The rows below give T cell receptor beta chains drawn from one sample of a study of shared T cell receptors in the human thymus. Clones were read by immunoSEQ multiplex PCR, and TCRdb kept only the in-frame ones, dropping some. In the table there are some 640,000 clones, around 87% of which are singletons. The sample was also linked to a second study, of human thymus T cells.

The specimen was thymocytes. The receptor source for this set is a boy under two years old with a congenital heart defect. Both conserved end residues are part of each CDR3. Some rows have no size entry. The others give once, few or many, or a class for an expanded clone.

>TRBJ1-6|TRBV7-9|.
CASSFISDRGHSPLHF
>TRBJ2-1|TRBV6-5|.
CASSYWREGGNEQFF
>TRBJ2-6|TRBV18|.
CASSREPGQGLGGANVLTF
>TRBJ2-5|TRBV27|.
CASSSRETQYF
>TRBJ2-7|TRBV10-2|once
CASSELEPSGNRPYEQYF
>TRBJ2-1|TRBV28|.
CASSRTGGSYNEQFF
>TRBJ2-1|TRBV21-1|.
CASSQSPGRSYNEQFF
>TRBJ1-2|TRBV4-3|.
CASSQDTPGDRDGYTF
>TRBJ2-2|TRBV11-2|.
CASSLARTGDTGELFF
>TRBJ2-1|TRBV10-3|.
CAISGSFTGEPYNEQFF
>TRBJ2-3|TRBV4-1|.
CASSQVQVSPRTSTSTDTQYF
>TRBJ1-3|TRBV6-6|.
CASRDGTAVSGNTIYF
>TRBJ2-5|TRBV11-2|.
CASTPGETQYF
>TRBJ1-3|TRBV4-3|.
CASSLKWRGPGNTIYF
>TRBJ1-3|TRBV19|.
CASSIFSREGDSGNTIYF
>TRBJ1-5|TRBV7-2|.
CASSLVRPGYSNQPQHF
>TRBJ2-7|TRBV18|once
CASSPSPRLAGLTYEQYF
>TRBJ2-2|TRBV19|.
CASSIWGGDTGELFF
>TRBJ1-1|TRBV5-4|.
CASSLQGADTEAFF
>TRBJ2-2|TRBV9|.
CASSAEGLAGEKPNRELFF
>TRBJ2-1|TRBV5-8|few
CASSLTGFAYNEQFF
>TRBJ2-3|TRBV27|.
CASSFNTRTTQYF
>TRBJ1-2|TRBV20-1|.
CSARWGRGYTF
>TRBJ1-1|TRBV7-9|.
CASSLAGQDPNTEAFF
>TRBJ2-7|TRBV4-3|.
CASSQDWASGGRYEQYF
>TRBJ2-7|TRBV10-2|.
CASTPGLAYEQYF
>TRBJ2-2|TRBV5-1|few
CASSLTLQREGRTGELFF
>TRBJ1-5|TRBV4-1|.
CASSQDTSGQAPNQPQHF
>TRBJ2-7|TRBV5-1|.
CASSPGWTGRTRGQYF
>TRBJ1-3|TRBV16|.
CASSKHRGSVINTIYF
>TRBJ1-5|TRBV28|.
CASSLPPTGGNQPQHF
>TRBJ2-3|TRBV19|.
CASSPASGGHTYTDTQYF
>TRBJ1-4|TRBV6-1|.
CASTGQLVEKLFF
>TRBJ2-7|TRBV4-1|.
CASSQDPGLAYEQYF
>TRBJ2-5|TRBV5-1|.
CASSPELDRGPSQETQYF
>TRBJ1-1|TRBV6-5|.
CASRGFMNTEAFF
>TRBJ1-6|TRBV5-1|.
CASSLVAEGPPLHF
>TRBJ2-3|TRBV5-1|.
CASSNLPLRGGSFTDTQYF
>TRBJ1-4|TRBV6-6|.
CASRLDEGGEKLFF
>TRBJ2-1|TRBV30|.
CAWGTGPILAGYNEQFF
>TRBJ2-7|TRBV4-1|once
CASSPGGPGPLPPNYEQYF
>TRBJ2-1|TRBV7-9|.
CASSLVGSGRAPYNEQFF
>TRBJ2-7|TRBV9|.
CASSVGTGDPYEQYF
>TRBJ1-5|TRBV5-8|.
CASSLSSGQGDDVSNQPQHF
>TRBJ2-1|TRBV27|.
CASSLGGRTTYNEQFF
>TRBJ2-3|TRBV5-1|.
CASSLAGTSGRTDTQYF
>TRBJ2-7|TRBV28|once
CASRKPGQGPRFSYEQYF
>TRBJ2-7|TRBV28|.
CASSFLAGGSYEQYF
>TRBJ2-6|TRBV9|.
CASSVDRASGANVLTF
>TRBJ2-7|TRBV28|.
CASSSMPPYEQYF
>TRBJ2-3|TRBV29-1|.
CSVESNRTDTQYF
>TRBJ2-1|TRBV18|.
CASSPLAGGFYNEQFF
>TRBJ2-1|TRBV13|.
CASSPAVPQRREGHNEQFF
>TRBJ1-1|TRBV11-2|.
CASSLGQVSNTEAFF
>TRBJ1-5|TRBV4-1|.
CASSQEGSSSNQPQHF
>TRBJ2-7|TRBV19|.
CASSRRDRARTYEQYF
>TRBJ2-1|TRBV5-1|.
CASNSGIYNEQFF
>TRBJ1-5|TRBV28|.
CASSRITGGGQPQHF